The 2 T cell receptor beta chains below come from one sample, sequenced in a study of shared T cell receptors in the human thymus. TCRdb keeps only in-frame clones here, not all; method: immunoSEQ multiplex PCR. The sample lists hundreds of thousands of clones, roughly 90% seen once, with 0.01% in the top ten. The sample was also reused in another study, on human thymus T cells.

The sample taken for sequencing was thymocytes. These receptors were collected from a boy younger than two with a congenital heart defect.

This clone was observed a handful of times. The CDR3 DNA sequence: TGTGCCAGCAGCTTAGGGATGGAAGCGAGGAGGACAGATACGCAGTATTTT. It encodes CASSLGMEARRTDTQYF. This rearrangement joins TRBV13 to TRBJ2-3, with D perhaps matching TRBD2 (5 bases). V was trimmed by 0 bases and J by 3 bases, leaving 16 bases between them. The CDR3 consists of 17 residues. Germline V gives CDR1 PRHDT, CDR2 FYEKMQ (reference sequence). Combining the CDR3 with reference TRBV13 and TRBJ2-3 gives the whole variable domain AAGVIQSPRHLIKEKRETATLKCYPIPRHDTVYWYQQGPGQDPQFLISFYEKMQSDKGSIPDRFSAQQFSDYHSELNMSSLELGDSALYFCASSLGMEARRTDTQYFGPGTRLTVL.

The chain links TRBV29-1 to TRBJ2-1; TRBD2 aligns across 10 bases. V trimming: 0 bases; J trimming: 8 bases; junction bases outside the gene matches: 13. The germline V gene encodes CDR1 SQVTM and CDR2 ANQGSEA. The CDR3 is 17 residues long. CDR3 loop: CSVEDRIEREGTDEQFF. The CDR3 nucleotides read TGCAGCGTTGAAGACCGAATTGAGCGGGAGGGAACGGATGAGCAGTTCTTC.